Listed below are T cell receptor beta chains from one sample, sequenced in a study of PD-1 blockade in classical Hodgkin lymphoma. Using immunoSEQ multiplex PCR, the repertoire was profiled, and TCRdb retains in-frame clones only, with some absent. The data contain around 37,000 clones, roughly 90% of them singletons. Source: CD4+ T cells from blood, taken before the fourth cycle of nivolumab. These receptors all stem from a human donor with classical Hodgkin lymphoma. Both conserved end residues are part of each CDR3.

cdr3_aa cdr3_length v_call
CASSYDRITDTQYF 14 TRBV5-8
CASRLTGGAGNEQFF 15 TRBV6-5
CASSEQGYGYTF 12 TRBV5-6
CASSENDQGPQHF 13 TRBV6-1
CASSYSQGTYQETQYF 16 TRBV6-6
CSVRTGEQPQHF 12 TRBV29-1
CATSRSGDTQYF 12 TRBV5-1
CASSGHSGRNTGELFF 16 TRBV7-9
CASSLSGTSEYEQYF 15 TRBV11-2
CASSYRGSEQYF 12 TRBV6-5
CASSIVRRTSTQYF 14 TRBV19
CAWSLPGTGFAEAFF 15 TRBV30
CASSLAGTQETQYF 14 TRBV7-3
CASSRGQGNTGELFF 15 TRBV5-1
CASSLVMGSSSSGNTIYF 18 TRBV7-8
CASSNGQGSGYTF 13 TRBV5-1
CASSLRVSPTRYSNQPQHF 19 TRBV28
CASRATGPGNTIYF 14 TRBV2
CASSIRGRDQETQYF 15 TRBV19
CASSWDRKSSYEQYF 15 TRBV27
CAIKPGPGELFF 12 TRBV10-3
CASSPIVAISGNTIYF 16 TRBV18
CASSKGARGGRPRHDQPQHF 20 TRBV21-1
CASSLNPYRGSPSNTEAFF 19 TRBV5-1
CAWARGRSNQPQHF 14 TRBV30
CASQGVGLTAELRDTEAFF 19 TRBV19
CASSYRGGAFF 11 TRBV6-5
CASSQERTGPRGETQYF 17 TRBV4-1
CASSAFGSGSYEQYF 15 TRBV28
CASSFSGGGNQPQHF 15 TRBV28
CASSLGGPPTDTQYF 15 TRBV7-9
CASSMLGRGYTF 12 TRBV19
CAIIQGADTEAFF 13 TRBV6-1
CASSDPAGTGGSLNIQYF 18 TRBV28
CASSGYKLSTDTQYF 15 TRBV25-1
CASSLDHSNYEQYF 14 TRBV19
CSAVPGGAREQYF 13 TRBV29-1
CASSFRGGDQPQHF 14 TRBV28
CASSFRSGKGDTQYF 15 TRBV7-8
CAWSVVGLGAFF 12 TRBV30
CASSLADKQDTGNHPHGYTF 20 TRBV5-1
CASSPSTSMNTEAFF 15 TRBV7-2
CASRTTFLEAYNSPLHF 17 TRBV10-1
CASSLEVGRVDEQFF 15 TRBV7-2
CAWSVTVRPGETQYF 15 TRBV30
CASSVHRDNTEAFF 14 TRBV11-2
CASIQRESVRVQGYTEAFF 19 TRBV6-7
CAWSTPRPGNTEAFF 15 TRBV30
CAWRDQVGSYYGYTF 15 TRBV30
CASSLVGEQYF 11 TRBV5-4